The sequence of this TCR beta chain was determined in a study of blood T cell repertoires in COVID-19. Study-wide background: Acute and convalescent COVID-19 specimens originated in the United States, Italy and Spain.

Sequencing used immunoSEQ multiplex PCR; TCRdb keeps in-frame clones, though not all of them. Of about 52,000 clones in the sample, about 91% were seen once. V gave up 0 bases and J gave up 6 bases, with 20 bases separating them. This CDR3 contains 17 residues. The V gene's germline CDR1 is SNHLY and CDR2 FYNNEI. The chain links TRBV2 to TRBJ1-1; possible D gene TRBD1, 5 bases. The origin of this receptor is a man aged 50 or older with active COVID-19. Source material: peripheral blood. The CDR3 spells CASSEARRHSREAEAFF. The CDR3 nucleotides are TGTGCCAGCAGTGAAGCAAGGCGCCACAGCAGGGAGGCTGAAGCTTTCTTT.